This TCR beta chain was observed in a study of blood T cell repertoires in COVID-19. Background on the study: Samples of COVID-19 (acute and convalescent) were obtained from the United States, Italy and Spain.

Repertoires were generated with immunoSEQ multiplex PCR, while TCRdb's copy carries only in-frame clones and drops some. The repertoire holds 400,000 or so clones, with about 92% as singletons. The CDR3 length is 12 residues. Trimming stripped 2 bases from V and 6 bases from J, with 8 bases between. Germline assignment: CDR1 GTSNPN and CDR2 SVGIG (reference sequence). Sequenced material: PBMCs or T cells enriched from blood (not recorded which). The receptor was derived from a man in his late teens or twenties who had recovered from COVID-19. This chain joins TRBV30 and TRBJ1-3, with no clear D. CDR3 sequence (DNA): TGTGCCTGGAGTCAGACTCCAAACACCATATATTTT. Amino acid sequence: CAWSQTPNTIYF.